The following is a T cell receptor beta chain sequence with its context. Its antigen is still unknown. These data originate in a study of shared clonotypes between healthy human individuals. Study results and limitations: The sharing of around 5% of naive CD4 clonotypes was seen across several donors.

Profiled with immunoSEQ multiplex PCR; TCRdb holds only in-frame clones, not every one. The profile shows some 2,100,000 clones, 85% to 95% of them singletons. CD8 cells regarded as naive lacked CD45RO, were positively chosen for CCR7, and omitted terminally differentiated effector memory CD45RA+ cells. V was clipped by 10 bases and J by 4 bases, with 11 bases between them. Per the germline V gene, CDR1 is MNHEY and CDR2 is SMNVEV (reference sequence). This CDR3 spans 12 amino acids. The sample consisted of naive CD8+ T cells from PBMCs. The sequence was collected from a man between 18 and 35 years old in good health. Some clones in this sample may be carry-over from other donors' samples. V usage is TRBV27 and J usage is TRBJ2-1; the D is unclear. The CDR3 spells CATLTGYNEQFF. The DNA of the CDR3 is TGTGCCACCCTTACCGGTTACAATGAGCAGTTCTTC.